The 22 T cell receptor beta chains presented below share a single source sample, sequenced in a study of cytomegalovirus exposure and HLA in healthy donors. A multiplex PCR was run with 60 Vbeta primers and 13 Jbeta primers. TCRdb's table, derived via immunoSEQ multiplex PCR, lists solely in-frame clones and lacks some. The sample has over 140,000 clones; over 75% are singletons. Sequencing used PBMCs. The receptors originated from a man aged 50 to 59 in good health and CMV-seronegative.

For this clone: Other DNA sequences in the sample encode the same CDR3. The chain joins TRBV5-1 to TRBJ2-1; 7 nucleotides align to TRBD2. CDR3 length: 16 residues. The germline gives CDR1 SGHRS, CDR2 YFSETQ. The trim removed 0 bases at V and 0 bases at J, leaving 3 bases unmatched. The CDR3 DNA reads TGCGCCAGCAGCTTGGGTGGCGGGAGCTCCTACAATGAGCAGTTCTTC. This sequence encodes CASSLGGGSSYNEQFF.

The chain recombines TRBV5-1 with TRBJ2-1, with D perhaps TRBD1 (6 bases). The CDR3 consists of 15 residues. CDR1 is SGHRS and CDR2 is YFSETQ in the germline V gene. Trimming took 4 bases from V and 5 from J, leaving 16 bases between them. In DNA form, the CDR3 reads TGCGCCAGCAGCCCAAGGGGGAGTTCGGACAATGAGCAGTTCTTC. This translates into CASSPRGSSDNEQFF. Full variable domain (missing parts from reference TRBV5-1 and TRBJ2-1): KAGVTQTPRYLIKTRGQQVTLSCSPISGHRSVSWYQQTPGQGLQFLFEYFSETQRNKGNFPGRFSGRQFSNSRSEMNVSTLELGDSALYLCASSPRGSSDNEQFFGPGTRLTVL.

The chain links TRBV14 to TRBJ2-3; 13 bases are a match to TRBD2. The CDR3 consists of 16 residues. In germline, CDR1 is SGHDN, CDR2 FVKESK. J was trimmed by 1 base and V by 4 bases; bases with no gene match: 2. The CDR3 loop reads CASSPGLAGGTDTQYF. CDR3 DNA sequence: TGTGCCAGCAGCCCAGGACTAGCGGGAGGCACAGATACGCAGTATTTT.

This clone was picked up one time. The gene calls are TRBV7-8 and TRBJ2-7, with a possible D match to TRBD2 (5 bases). This CDR3 region has 12 residues. The germline V gene encodes CDR1 SGHVS and CDR2 FQNEAQ. With 1 base removed from V and 12 bases from J, the gap between germline ends came to 13 bases. DNA of the CDR3: TGTGCCAGCAGCTTAGTAGCGCCTCCGAGGTACTTC. Protein product: CASSLVAPPRYF. Looking up the rest from reference TRBV7-8 and TRBJ2-7 gives the full variable domain: GAGVSQSPRYKVAKRGQDVALRCDPISGHVSLFWYQQALGQGPEFLTYFQNEAQLDKSGLPSDRFFAERPEGSVSTLKIQRTQQEDSAVYLCASSLVAPPRYFGPGTRLTVT.

V and J are TRBV7-9 and TRBJ2-7; tentative D call: TRBD1 (6 bases). Germline CDR1 and CDR2: SEHNR and FQNEAQ (reference sequence). The CDR3 spans 11 residues. Trimming pared 4 bases from V and 5 bases from J, leaving 6 bases between. Here the CDR3 DNA reads TGTGCCAGCAGCTACAGGGACGAGCAGTACTTC. Its protein is CASSYRDEQYF.

J is TRBJ1-2 and V is TRBV6-5; D is undetermined. The CDR3 contains 15 residues. V was shortened by 2 bases and J by 2 bases, with 12 bases between the two germline ends. Germline V gene sequence: CDR1 MNHEY, CDR2 SVGAGI. The CDR3 DNA is TGTGCCAGCAGTTACATGGTGAGCTCCAACTATGGCTACACCTTC. Translation gives CASSYMVSSNYGYTF.

The chain combines TRBV7-9 with TRBJ2-4; D is perhaps TRBD1 (5 bases). The ends were cut back, 1 base at V and 1 base at J, with 8 bases in the middle. Germline CDR1 reads SEHNR; CDR2 reads FQNEAQ (reference sequence). The CDR3 has 15 residues. The CDR3 here is CASSLEGMAKNIQYF. In DNA form, the CDR3 reads TGTGCCAGCAGCTTAGAGGGGATGGCCAAAAACATTCAGTACTTC.

The genes are TRBV7-6 and TRBJ2-7; 8 bases match TRBD2. The CDR3 has 15 residues. The V segment lost 5 bases and the J segment 1 base; nucleotides outside the gene matches: 7. Germline CDR1 and CDR2: SGHVS and FNYEAQ. CDR3 sequence: CASSLGLAQSYEQYF. The CDR3 DNA reads as TGTGCCAGCAGCCTCGGACTAGCCCAATCCTACGAGCAGTACTTC.

This clone has a single count. This chain connects TRBV7-6 to TRBJ2-1; 8 positions agree with TRBD2. With V trimmed by 5 bases and J by 6 bases, 12 bases remained unmatched. The CDR3 length is 16 residues. CDR1 is SGHVS, CDR2 FNYEAQ, per germline. CDR3 residues: CASSPLAGKTFNEQFF. Here the CDR3 DNA reads TGTGCCAGCAGCCCCTTAGCGGGAAAAACTTTCAATGAGCAGTTCTTC.

V gene TRBV7-8 combines with J gene TRBJ2-7; 8 bases match TRBD1. The germline V gene has CDR1 SGHVS and CDR2 FQNEAQ. This CDR3 region has 14 residues. V lost 5 bases to trimming and J lost 10 bases; unmatched junction nucleotides: 13. In DNA, the CDR3 is TGTGCCAGCAGCACAGGGGGGACTCCGAAGGGACAGTACTTC. The encoded protein is CASSTGGTPKGQYF.

CDR3: CASSLWQNTEAFF. CDR3 nucleotides: TGTGCCAGCAGCTTATGGCAGAACACTGAAGCTTTCTTT. This sequence joins TRBV7-7 and TRBJ1-1; D gene uncertain. The V gene lost 2 bases and the J gene lost 1 base, with 5 bases spanning the gap. Germline assignment: CDR1 SSHAT and CDR2 FNYEAQ (reference sequence). The CDR3 has 13 amino acids. Combining the CDR3 with reference TRBV7-7 and TRBJ1-1 gives the whole variable domain GAGVSQSPRYKVTKRGQDVTLRCDPISSHATLYWYQQALGQGPEFLTYFNYEAQPDKSGLPSDRFSAERPEGSISTLTIQRTEQRDSAMYRCASSLWQNTEAFFGQGTRLTVV.

CDR3 bases: TGTGCCAGCAGGCCCGGGACAGGGGGAACAGATACGCAGTATTTT. It specifies CASRPGTGGTDTQYF. V is TRBV6-1 and J is TRBJ2-3; TRBD1 matches at 11 bases. V lost 6 bases to trimming and J lost 3 bases; unmatched junction nucleotides: 5. This CDR3 region has 15 residues. Germline CDR1 MNHNS, CDR2 SASEGT.

This rearrangement joins TRBV18 to TRBJ2-3; maybe TRBD1 (6 bases). The CDR3 covers 15 residues. The germline gives CDR1 KGHSH, CDR2 LQKENI. V gave up 6 bases and J gave up 2 bases, with 15 bases separating them. CDR3 amino acids: CASSLQGSFTDTQYF. The CDR3 DNA sequence: TGTGCCAGCTCGCTACAGGGCAGTTTCACAGATACGCAGTATTTT.

This clone was picked up a small number of times. This rearrangement joins TRBV27 to TRBJ2-7; a possible D gene is TRBD2 (6 bases). V was cut by 2 bases and J by 5 bases, with 13 bases left in between. This CDR3 is 14 amino acids long. Germline assignment: CDR1 MNHEY and CDR2 SMNVEV (reference sequence). For the CDR3, the DNA is TGTGCCAGCAGTTTAGGGCAGGAGGGTCACGAGCAGTACTTC. Translating it yields CASSLGQEGHEQYF.

In this sample, this clone turned up once. V usage is TRBV5-1 and J usage is TRBJ2-7; D perhaps matches TRBD1 (5 bases). The CDR3 runs to 15 residues. Germline V CDR1 and CDR2: SGHRS, YFSETQ. The ends were cut back, 0 bases at V and 0 bases at J, with 10 bases in the middle. CDR3 bases: TGCGCCAGCAGCTTGGGCCTCCAGGGCTCCTACGAGCAGTACTTC. This codes for CASSLGLQGSYEQYF.

This chain links TRBV30 with TRBJ1-5; TRBD1 agrees at 7 bases. The CDR3 contains 16 residues. CDR1 GTSNPN and CDR2 SVGIG come from the germline V gene (reference sequence). After removal of 0 bases from V and 2 bases from J, the junction contained 7 bases not matched to a gene. Written as DNA, the CDR3 is TGTGCCTGGAGTGTTAGACAGGGAAATGGCAATCAGCCCCAGCATTTT. Translating gives CAWSVRQGNGNQPQHF.

This chain links TRBV7-3 with TRBJ2-1, with a possible D match to TRBD2 (6 bases). The V and J ends lost 2 bases and 7 bases respectively, with 12 bases between them. Per the germline V gene, CDR1 is SGHTA and CDR2 is FQGTGA. The CDR3 sequence is 14 residues long. The CDR3 coding sequence is TGTGCCAGCAGCTTAGCGGGGCCACGGAATGAGCAGTTCTTC. Its protein is CASSLAGPRNEQFF.

This clone was recorded a few times. The chain combines TRBV5-1 with TRBJ1-1; no definite D call. The CDR3 has 14 residues. Between the trimmed V and J ends, which lost 1 base and 2 bases, there was a span of 9 bases. The germline V gene encodes CDR1 SGHRS and CDR2 YFSETQ. CDR3 DNA: TGCGCCAGCAGCTTGTACCCAGGAAACACTGAAGCTTTCTTT. It codes for CASSLYPGNTEAFF. The whole variable domain, remainder taken from reference TRBV5-1 and TRBJ1-1, is KAGVTQTPRYLIKTRGQQVTLSCSPISGHRSVSWYQQTPGQGLQFLFEYFSETQRNKGNFPGRFSGRQFSNSRSEMNVSTLELGDSALYLCASSLYPGNTEAFFGQGTRLTVV.

The rearrangement links TRBV9 to TRBJ1-3, with unresolved D. V lost 1 base and J 3 bases, leaving 2 bases between the germline ends. The CDR3 consists of 12 residues. The germline V gene encodes CDR1 SGDLS and CDR2 YYNGEE. The CDR3 region is CASSVHGNTIYF. CDR3 nucleotide sequence: TGTGCCAGCAGCGTACATGGAAACACCATATATTTT.

The chain uses TRBV5-4 and TRBJ2-7, with D perhaps matching TRBD2 (5 bases). Germline CDR1 is SGHNT and CDR2 is YYREEE (reference sequence). V shed 0 bases and J shed 2 bases, with 15 bases lying between them. The CDR3 extends over 16 amino acids. CDR3: CASSLAFGSLTYEQYF. CDR3 bases: TGTGCCAGCAGCTTGGCGTTTGGGAGCCTTACCTACGAGCAGTACTTC.

The chain combines TRBV28 with TRBJ2-1, with D perhaps matching TRBD1 (5 bases). V was trimmed by 3 bases and J by 5 bases, leaving 14 bases between them. This CDR3 spans 15 amino acids. CDR1 MDHEN and CDR2 SYDVKM come from the germline V gene. As DNA, the CDR3 is TGTGCCAGCAGTTTCCCAGGGCCGGTGGACAATGAGCAGTTCTTC. Translating it yields CASSFPGPVDNEQFF.

The chain carries TRBV6-5 and TRBJ2-3; unclear D gene. Germline lookup yields CDR1 MNHEY and CDR2 SVGAGI. The CDR3 totals 11 residues. The germline V and J ends were trimmed by 5 bases and 7 bases, with 7 bases remaining between them. Here the CDR3 reads CASSKQYTQYF. DNA for the CDR3: TGTGCCAGCAGTAAACAGTATACGCAGTATTTT.